The T cell receptor (beta chain) under discussion was sequenced for a study of blood T cell repertoires in COVID-19. Original processing notes: Reference gene primer amplification in the assay estimated nucleated cell counts. The table came from immunoSEQ multiplex PCR; TCRdb's copy has only in-frame clones and leaves some out. V and J calls and clone size come straight from that table; D and trimming were deduced from the DNA. The sample consists of about 300,000 clones, around four fifths of them appearing once. V was cut by 5 bases and J by 6 bases, with 13 bases left in between. CDR3 length equals 13 residues.

Source material: peripheral blood. The sequence was obtained from a woman aged 45-65 years with acute or convalescent COVID-19. V usage is TRBV12-3 or TRBV12-4 and J usage is TRBJ1-2; the D gene is possibly TRBD1 (5 bases). This CDR3 reads CASSRGDWDGYTF. CDR3 nucleotides: TGTGCCAGCAGTCGGGGGGATTGGGATGGCTACACCTTC.